The 2 T cell receptor beta chains below all came from one sample that was sequenced in a study of blood T cell repertoires in COVID-19. This table comes from immunoSEQ multiplex PCR, and its TCRdb copy is limited to in-frame clones, with some not included. The profile shows around 180,000 clones, roughly 80% of them singletons. The sequenced sample was peripheral blood. The receptors come from a human donor in a cohort sampled during active COVID-19.

The chain joins TRBV5-6 to TRBJ2-5; the D gene is possibly TRBD1 (6 bases). The CDR3 runs 14 residues. V was cut by 4 bases and J by 1 base, with 11 bases left in between. Germline lookup yields CDR1 SGHDT and CDR2 YYEEEE. The chain's CDR3 is CASSPGTPQETQYF. The CDR3 coding sequence is TGTGCCAGCAGCCCCGGGACACCCCAAGAGACCCAGTACTTC.

The chain couples TRBV11-3 to TRBJ2-6; 7 bases line up with TRBD1. The germline gives CDR1 SGHNT, CDR2 YENEEA. The trim removed 6 bases at V and 2 bases at J, leaving 7 bases unmatched. The CDR3 sequence is 16 residues long. The CDR3: CASSPPQGAGANVLTF. The CDR3 region has the DNA TGTGCCAGCAGTCCCCCTCAGGGGGCTGGGGCCAACGTCCTGACTTTC.